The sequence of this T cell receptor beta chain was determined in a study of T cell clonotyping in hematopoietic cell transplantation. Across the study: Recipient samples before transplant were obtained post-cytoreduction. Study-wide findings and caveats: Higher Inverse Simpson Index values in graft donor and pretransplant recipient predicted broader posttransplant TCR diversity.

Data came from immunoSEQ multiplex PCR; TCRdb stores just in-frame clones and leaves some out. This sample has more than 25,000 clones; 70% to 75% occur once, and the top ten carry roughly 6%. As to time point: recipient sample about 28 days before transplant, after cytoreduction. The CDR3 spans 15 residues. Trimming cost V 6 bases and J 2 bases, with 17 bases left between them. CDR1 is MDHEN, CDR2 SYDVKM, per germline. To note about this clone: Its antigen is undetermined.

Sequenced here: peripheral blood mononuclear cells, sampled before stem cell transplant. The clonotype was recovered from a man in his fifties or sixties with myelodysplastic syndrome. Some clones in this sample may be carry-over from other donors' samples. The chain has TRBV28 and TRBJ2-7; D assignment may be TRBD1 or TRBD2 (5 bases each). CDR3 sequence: CASSSAGTETYEQYF. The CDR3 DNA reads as TGTGCCAGCAGCTCCGCTGGGACGGAGACCTACGAGCAGTACTTC.